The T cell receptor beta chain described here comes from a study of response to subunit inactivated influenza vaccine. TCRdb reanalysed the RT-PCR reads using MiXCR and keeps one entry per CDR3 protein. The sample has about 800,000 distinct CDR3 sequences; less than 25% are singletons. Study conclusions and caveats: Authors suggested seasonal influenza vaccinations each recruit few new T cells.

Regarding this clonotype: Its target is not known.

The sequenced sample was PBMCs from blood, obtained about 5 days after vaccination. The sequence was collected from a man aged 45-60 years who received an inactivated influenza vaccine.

The CDR3 nucleotides read TGTGCCAGCTCACCATCCAAGAACACTGAAGCTTTCTTT. Its translation: CASSPSKNTEAFF. This chain joins TRBV18 and TRBJ1-1; D unresolved. The CDR3 consists of 13 residues. V lost 2 bases and J 1 base, leaving 5 bases between the germline ends. Germline CDR1 reads KGHSH; CDR2 reads LQKENI.